This is a list of T cell receptor beta chains from one sample in a study of neurological immune-mediated disorders. TCRdb called the 5' RACE reads again in MiXCR, with one record for every CDR3 protein. The sample contains around 60,000 distinct CDR3 sequences, approximately 3.1% of which appear only once. The sequenced sample was PBMCs. The receptors were gathered from an older woman with multiple sclerosis. CDR3s include the opening cysteine and the closing phenylalanine or tryptophan. A D gene is named only where the DNA matches it firmly. Clone sizes are shown as once, few or many counts, or a class when the clone is expanded.

abundance: many
v_gene: TRBV5-5
d_gene: -
j_gene: TRBJ2-6
CDR3nt: TGTGCCAGCAGCAGTAGGTCTGGGGCCAACGTCCTGACTTTC
CDR3aa: CASSSRSGANVLTF

abundance: many
v_gene: TRBV20-1
d_gene: -
j_gene: TRBJ1-4
CDR3nt: TGCAGTGCCGAACAGACGGGACGGATAAAACTGTTTTTT
CDR3aa: CSAEQTGRIKLFF

abundance: many
v_gene: TRBV10-3
d_gene: -
j_gene: TRBJ2-1
CDR3nt: TGTGCCATCAGTGCGACACACGAATCCTACAATGAGCAGTTCTTC
CDR3aa: CAISATHESYNEQFF

abundance: many
v_gene: TRBV28
d_gene: -
j_gene: TRBJ1-5
CDR3nt: TGTGCCAGCAGTTTTATGGCCGCGGTTCAGCCCCAGCATTTT
CDR3aa: CASSFMAAVQPQHF

abundance: few
v_gene: TRBV24-1
d_gene: -
j_gene: TRBJ2-5
CDR3nt: TGTGCCACCAGTCGTCTGGGGGTGGAGACCCAGTACTTC
CDR3aa: CATSRLGVETQYF

abundance: many
v_gene: TRBV10-3
d_gene: -
j_gene: TRBJ2-7
CDR3nt: TGTGCAACAGCGCTCCGGACAGACTACTACGAGCAGTACTTC
CDR3aa: CATALRTDYYEQYF

abundance: many
v_gene: TRBV7-2
d_gene: -
j_gene: TRBJ1-1
CDR3nt: TGTGCCAGCAGCTTATATGCAGGCCAGTACACTGAAGCTTTCTTT
CDR3aa: CASSLYAGQYTEAFF

abundance: few
v_gene: TRBV18
d_gene: TRBD1
j_gene: TRBJ1-4
CDR3nt: TGTGCCAGCTCACCCAGGGGGCAGGATGAAAAACTGTTTTTT
CDR3aa: CASSPRGQDEKLFF

abundance: many
v_gene: TRBV6-5
d_gene: TRBD1
j_gene: TRBJ1-2
CDR3nt: TGTGCCAGCAGTTACGTGGGGACAGGGGCTAACTATGGCTACACCTTC
CDR3aa: CASSYVGTGANYGYTF

abundance: many
v_gene: TRBV4-2
d_gene: -
j_gene: TRBJ1-4
CDR3nt: TGTGCCAGCAGCCAAGATGGGCAGGGCGCCGTCCCGGTCAATGAAAAACTGTTTTTT
CDR3aa: CASSQDGQGAVPVNEKLFF

abundance: many
v_gene: TRBV28
d_gene: -
j_gene: TRBJ2-7
CDR3nt: TGTGCCAGCAGGACTTCGGGTGGGGACACCACCTACGAGCAGTACTTC
CDR3aa: CASRTSGGDTTYEQYF

abundance: many
v_gene: TRBV7-9
d_gene: -
j_gene: TRBJ2-2
CDR3nt: TGTGCCAGCAGCTTAGAGTTACTCACCGGGGAGCTGTTTTTT
CDR3aa: CASSLELLTGELFF

abundance: many
v_gene: TRBV2
d_gene: -
j_gene: TRBJ1-5
CDR3nt: TGTGCCAGCAGTGAGGGGTACGGCAATCAGCCCCAGCATTTT
CDR3aa: CASSEGYGNQPQHF